This note documents a single TCR beta chain sequence. This entry belongs to a study of blood T cell repertoires in COVID-19. Study-level background: Acute-phase and convalescent COVID-19 samples originated in the United States, Italy and Spain.

V lost 10 bases and J 4 bases, leaving 5 bases between the germline ends. This CDR3 region has 10 residues. Per germline, CDR1 LNHDA and CDR2 SQIVND (reference sequence). Generated by immunoSEQ multiplex PCR, the TCRdb table keeps only in-frame clones and is missing some. The sample contains approximately 340,000 clones, 80% to 90% of which appear only once. The TCR originated in a man aged 25 to 45 with COVID-19, enrolled during active disease. What was sequenced was peripheral blood. The chain links TRBV19 to TRBJ1-5; D remains ambiguous. The CDR3 region has the DNA TGTGCCACCGGGAATCAGCCCCAGCATTTT. Protein sequence: CATGNQPQHF.